The present T cell receptor beta chain was sequenced within a study of T cell changes during pregnancy in multiple sclerosis. Generated by immunoSEQ multiplex PCR, the TCRdb table keeps only in-frame clones and is missing some. Seen here are 30,000 to 40,000 clones, just over 90% observed once, and the top ten hold less than 0.8%. The CDR3 is 14 residues long. The germline V gene encodes CDR1 LGHNA and CDR2 YNFKEQ. The V gene is TRBV4-2, the J gene TRBJ2-5; TRBD2 matches at 7 bases. The J call is in doubt because the DNA end fits TRBJ2-7 better. The sequences come from CD4+ T cells from peripheral blood mononuclear cells, collected in the third trimester of pregnancy. This sequence originates from a female donor with multiple sclerosis, enrolled in a pregnancy study. In nucleotides, the CDR3 is TGTGCCAGCAGCCAAGATCTAGCGGCCTACGAGCAGTACTTC. Translation gives CASSQDLAAYEQYF.